This is a list of T cell receptor beta chains from one sample in a study of T cell repertoires in cytomegalovirus infection. Via MiXCR, TCRdb re-called the reads, giving one row per CDR3 protein. The table has 80,000 or so distinct CDR3 sequences, roughly 37% seen once. Their recognized antigens are unknown. Specimen: CD8+ T cells from cultured PBMCs, collected from culture after CMV antigen stimulation. The receptor source for this set is a human donor in good health (CMV status not recorded). Some clones in this sample may be carry-over from other donors' samples. CDR3s include the opening cysteine and the closing phenylalanine or tryptophan. D genes are given only for firm matches. Size is stated for part of the rows, as once, few or many counts, or as a class when the clone is expanded.

TRBD1 | TRBJ2-1 | TRBV5-1 | NA | CASSLKSTGGSYNEQFF | TGCGCCAGCAGCCTGAAAAGTACAGGGGGGTCTTACAATGAGCAGTTCTTC
TRBD1 | TRBJ2-5 | TRBV6-6 | NA | CAYRTGVKETQYF | TGTGCGTACCGAACAGGGGTCAAGGAGACCCAGTACTTC
TRBD1 | TRBJ1-3 | TRBV20-1 | NA | CSAREPGTAITNTIYF | TGCAGTGCTAGAGAGCCCGGGACAGCTATTACTAACACCATATATTTT
NA | TRBJ1-1 | TRBV11-2 | few | CASSIQGGTEAFF | TGTGCCAGCAGCATACAGGGAGGGACTGAAGCTTTCTTT
NA | TRBJ1-2 | TRBV12-3/TRBV12-4 | few | CASSAGTDANYGYTF | TGTGCCAGCAGCGCTGGGACGGATGCGAACTATGGCTACACCTTC
NA | TRBJ1-5 | TRBV7-8 | NA | CASGPSSGFYSNQPQHF | TGTGCCAGCGGCCCCTCGTCGGGTTTCTATAGCAATCAGCCCCAGCATTTT
NA | TRBJ1-1 | TRBV4-1 | many | CASKLVQTVNTEAFF | TGCGCCAGCAAGTTGGTTCAGACGGTGAACACTGAAGCTTTCTTT
TRBD1 | TRBJ1-6 | TRBV12-3/TRBV12-4 | NA | CASTSPAGGLNSPLHF | TGTGCCAGCACTTCGCCCGCAGGGGGCCTTAATTCACCCCTCCACTTT
NA | TRBJ2-1 | TRBV7-9 | few | CASSSTLRFVNEQFF | TGTGCCAGCAGCTCGACCCTGCGATTTGTCAATGAGCAGTTCTTC
TRBD1 | TRBJ2-3 | TRBV7-8 | NA | CASSFGQGSTDTQYF | TGTGCCAGCAGTTTCGGACAGGGAAGCACAGATACGCAGTATTTT
NA | TRBJ2-3 | TRBV5-3 | NA | CASSATDPTDTQYF | TGTGCCAGCAGTGCGACGGACCCCACAGATACGCAGTATTTT
TRBD1 | TRBJ2-7 | TRBV7-9 | NA | CASSNPGQGYEQYF | TGTGCCAGCAGCAACCCGGGACAGGGCTACGAGCAGTACTTC
NA | TRBJ2-6 | TRBV6-5 | NA | CASSSRDWGRTDSSGANVLTF | TGTGCCAGCAGTTCCCGGGATTGGGGCAGGACGGATAGCTCTGGGGCCAACGTCCTGACTTTC
NA | TRBJ1-1 | TRBV6-2/TRBV6-3 | NA | CASRLGAGDTEAFF | TGTGCCAGCAGGCTGGGGGCAGGGGACACTGAAGCTTTCTTT
TRBD1 | TRBJ1-1 | TRBV7-9 | NA | CASSFHRGLNTEAFF | TGTGCCAGCAGCTTCCACAGGGGGCTGAACACTGAAGCTTTCTTT
NA | TRBJ1-1 | TRBV19 | NA | CASRHWADGNTEAFF | TGTGCCAGTCGTCACTGGGCAGATGGGAACACTGAAGCTTTCTTT
NA | TRBJ1-5 | TRBV7-2 | NA | CASSLYGGAQPQHF | TGTGCCAGCAGCTTATATGGCGGGGCCCAGCCCCAGCATTTT
NA | TRBJ2-1 | TRBV5-1 | NA | CASSLLGGPYNEQFF | TGCGCCAGCAGCTTGCTCGGGGGCCCCTACAATGAGCAGTTCTTC
NA | TRBJ1-4 | TRBV6-1 | few | CASSESYATNEKLFF | TGTGCCAGCAGTGAATCTTACGCAACTAATGAAAAACTGTTTTTT
TRBD1 | TRBJ2-3 | TRBV19 | NA | CASDRGGTDTQYF | TGTGCCAGTGACAGGGGAGGCACAGATACGCAGTATTTT
TRBD1 | TRBJ2-3 | TRBV4-1 | NA | CASSQVPGQGSDTQYF | TGCGCCAGCAGCCAAGTCCCGGGACAGGGGTCAGATACGCAGTATTTT
TRBD2 | TRBJ2-5 | TRBV5-4 | NA | CASSVGTSGGPLIETQYF | TGTGCCAGCAGCGTCGGGACTAGCGGGGGGCCCCTGATAGAGACCCAGTACTTC
TRBD1 | TRBJ1-6 | TRBV12-3/TRBV12-4 | NA | CASSLNRDRANSPLHF | TGTGCCAGCAGTTTGAACCGGGACAGGGCGAATTCACCCCTCCACTTT